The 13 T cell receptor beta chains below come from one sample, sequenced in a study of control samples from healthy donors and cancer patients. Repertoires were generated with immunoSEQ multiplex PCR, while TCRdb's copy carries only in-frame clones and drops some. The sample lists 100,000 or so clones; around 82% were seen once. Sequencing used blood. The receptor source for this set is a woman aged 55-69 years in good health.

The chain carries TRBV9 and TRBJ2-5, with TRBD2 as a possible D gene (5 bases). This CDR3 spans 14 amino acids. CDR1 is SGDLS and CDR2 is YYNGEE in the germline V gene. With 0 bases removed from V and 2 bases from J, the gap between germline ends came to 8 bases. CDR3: CASSVATSQETQYF. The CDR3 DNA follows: TGTGCCAGCAGCGTAGCAACTAGTCAAGAGACCCAGTACTTC. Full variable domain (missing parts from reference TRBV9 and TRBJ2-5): DSGVTQTPKHLITATGQRVTLRCSPRSGDLSVYWYQQSLDQGLQFLIQYYNGEERAKGNILERFSAQQFPDLHSELNLSSLELGDSALYFCASSVATSQETQYFGPGTRLLVL.

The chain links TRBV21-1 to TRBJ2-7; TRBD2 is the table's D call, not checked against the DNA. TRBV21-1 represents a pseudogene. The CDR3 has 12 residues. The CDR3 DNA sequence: TGTGCCAGCAGCCCTCCCTCCTACGAGCAGTACTTC. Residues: CASSPPSYEQYF.

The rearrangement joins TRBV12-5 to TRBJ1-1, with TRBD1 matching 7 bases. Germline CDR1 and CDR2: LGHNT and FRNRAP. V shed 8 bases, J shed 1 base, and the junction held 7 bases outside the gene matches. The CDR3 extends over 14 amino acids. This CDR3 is CASQDRVRNTEAFF. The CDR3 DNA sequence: TGTGCTAGTCAAGACAGGGTGAGGAACACTGAAGCTTTCTTT.

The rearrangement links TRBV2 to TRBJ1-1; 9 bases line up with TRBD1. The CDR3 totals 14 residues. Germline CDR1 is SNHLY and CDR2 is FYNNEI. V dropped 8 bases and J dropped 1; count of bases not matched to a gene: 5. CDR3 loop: CASCRDRENTEAFF. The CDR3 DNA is TGTGCCAGCTGTAGGGACAGGGAGAACACTGAAGCTTTCTTT.

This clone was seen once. As DNA, the CDR3 is TGCGCCAGCAGCCAAGCTCGCGACGGGACAGGAGAAGAGACCCAGTACTTC. This gives the protein CASSQARDGTGEETQYF. J is TRBJ2-5 and V is TRBV4-1; 8 positions agree with TRBD1. This CDR3 spans 17 amino acids. V gave up 1 base and J gave up 3 bases; unmatched junction bases: 10. Germline CDR1 and CDR2: MGHRA and YSYEKL.

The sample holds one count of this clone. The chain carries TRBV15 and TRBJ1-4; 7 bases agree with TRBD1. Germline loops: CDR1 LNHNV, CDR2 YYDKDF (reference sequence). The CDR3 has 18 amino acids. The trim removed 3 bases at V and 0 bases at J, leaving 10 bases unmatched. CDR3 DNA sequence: TGTGCCACCAGCAGGGGCACAGGGGCCCACGCAACTAATGAAAAACTGTTTTTT. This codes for CATSRGTGAHATNEKLFF.

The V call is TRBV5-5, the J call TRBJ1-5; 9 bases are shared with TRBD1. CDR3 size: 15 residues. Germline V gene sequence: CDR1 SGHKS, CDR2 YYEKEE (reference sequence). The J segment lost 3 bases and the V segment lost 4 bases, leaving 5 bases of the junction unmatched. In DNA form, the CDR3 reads TGTGCCAGCAGCATAGGGACAGGGCCCAATCAGCCCCAGCATTTT. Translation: CASSIGTGPNQPQHF.

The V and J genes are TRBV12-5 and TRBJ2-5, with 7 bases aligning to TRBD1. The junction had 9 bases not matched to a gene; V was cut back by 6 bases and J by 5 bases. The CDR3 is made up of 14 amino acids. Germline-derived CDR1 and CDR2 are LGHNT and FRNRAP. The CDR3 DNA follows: TGTGCTAGTGGCGTGCAGGGGGTGAGGGAGACCCAGTACTTC. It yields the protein CASGVQGVRETQYF. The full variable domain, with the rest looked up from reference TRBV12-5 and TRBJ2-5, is DARVTQTPRHKVTEMGQEVTMRCQPILGHNTVFWYRQTMMQGLELLAYFRNRAPLDDSGMPKDRFSAEMPDATLATLKIQPSEPRDSAVYFCASGVQGVRETQYFGPGTRLLVL.

DNA for the CDR3: TGTGCCATCAGTGAGTCGGGGTCCAGGGTTGAGCAGTTCTTC. Amino acids: CAISESGSRVEQFF. The rearrangement joins TRBV10-3 to TRBJ2-1; a weak D match, TRBD1 (5 bases). CDR3 length: 14 residues. The V gene's germline CDR1 is ENHRY and CDR2 SYGVKD. V was shortened by 0 bases and J by 9 bases, with 12 bases between the two germline ends.

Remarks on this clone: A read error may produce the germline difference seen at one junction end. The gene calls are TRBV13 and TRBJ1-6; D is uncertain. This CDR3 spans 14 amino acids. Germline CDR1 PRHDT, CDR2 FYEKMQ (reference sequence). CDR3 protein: CTSSLGGNNSPLHF. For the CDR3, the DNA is TGTACCAGCAGCTTAGGAGGGAATAATTCACCCCTCCACTTT.

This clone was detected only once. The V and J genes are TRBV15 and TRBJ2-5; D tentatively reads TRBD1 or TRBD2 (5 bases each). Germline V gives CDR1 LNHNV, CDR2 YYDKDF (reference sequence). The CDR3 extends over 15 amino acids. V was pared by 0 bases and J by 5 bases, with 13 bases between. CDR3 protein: CATSRDRAGAETQYF. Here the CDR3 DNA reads TGTGCCACCAGCAGAGATCGGGCCGGGGCGGAGACCCAGTACTTC.

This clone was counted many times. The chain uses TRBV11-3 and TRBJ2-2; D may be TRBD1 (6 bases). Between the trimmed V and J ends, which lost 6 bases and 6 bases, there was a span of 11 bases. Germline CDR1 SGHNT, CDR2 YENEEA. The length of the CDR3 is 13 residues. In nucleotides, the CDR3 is TGTGCCAGCAGTTACAGGGACCCCGGGGAGCTGTTTTTT. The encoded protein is CASSYRDPGELFF.

CDR3 sequence: CASSRGLADYNEQFF. CDR3 coding DNA: TGTGCCAGTAGTCGAGGACTAGCGGACTACAATGAGCAGTTCTTC. V is TRBV19 and J is TRBJ2-1, with TRBD2 matching 10 bases. The CDR3 covers 15 residues. V shed 5 bases and J 3 bases; nucleotides not matched to a gene: 4. The V gene's germline CDR1 is LNHDA and CDR2 SQIVND (reference sequence).